This note documents a single T cell receptor beta chain sequence. Attached unique molecular identifiers marked individual cDNA molecules. Via MiXCR, TCRdb re-called the 5' RACE reads, giving one row per CDR3 protein. The data contain 54,000 or so distinct CDR3 sequences, 10% to 15% of them singletons. V gave up 5 bases and J gave up 8 bases, with 9 bases separating them. The CDR3 is 11 amino acids. Germline CDR1 is SNHLY and CDR2 is FYNNEI. The source of the sample is a study of early T cells in non-severe SARS-CoV-2 infection. The genes are TRBV2 and TRBJ1-1, with D unresolved. The sequencing input was whole blood. This clonotype was sampled from an adult who was a healthcare worker with PCR-confirmed SARS-CoV-2 infection or an uninfected control (not recorded which). DNA of the CDR3: TGTGCCAGCAGTCTAAGCGACGAAGCTTTCTTT. This sequence encodes CASSLSDEAFF.